These 3 T cell receptor beta chains originate from one sample sequenced in a study of cytomegalovirus exposure and HLA in healthy donors. PCR primers comprised 60 Vbeta and 13 Jbeta primers. TCRdb keeps only in-frame clones here, not all; method: immunoSEQ multiplex PCR. The sample carries approximately 160,000 clones, about four fifths recorded once. Sequencing was carried out using PBMCs. All receptors come from a girl aged 10 to 17 in good health and CMV-seropositive.

The V and J genes are TRBV5-6 and TRBJ1-2; no definite D call. The germline gives CDR1 SGHDT, CDR2 YYEEEE. V lost 0 bases and J 4 bases, leaving 10 bases between the germline ends. This CDR3 has 14 residues. The CDR3 nucleotides read TGTGCCAGCAGCTTGGGGGAGGGCGTCTATGGCTACACCTTC. It is translated as CASSLGEGVYGYTF.

This clone showed up just a few times. The chain uses TRBV6-5 and TRBJ2-7; 7 bases match TRBD1. This CDR3 contains 15 residues. V shed 7 bases, J shed 5 bases, and the junction held 14 bases outside the gene matches. CDR1 is MNHEY, CDR2 SVGAGI, per germline. The CDR3: CASKAPATGRNEQYF. The CDR3 bases are TGTGCCAGCAAGGCCCCCGCGACAGGGAGAAACGAGCAGTACTTC.

This chain uses TRBV7-9 with TRBJ1-2; no reliable D call. The CDR3 is 14 residues long. Trimming pared 3 bases from V and 6 bases from J, leaving 14 bases between. Germline V gene sequence: CDR1 SEHNR, CDR2 FQNEAQ (reference sequence). CDR3 residues: CASSLWTVAHGYTF. CDR3 DNA sequence: TGTGCCAGCAGCTTGTGGACTGTCGCCCATGGCTACACCTTC.